The sequence of this TCR beta chain was determined in a study of T cells in Graves' hyperthyroidism and ophthalmopathy. As for the study in general: Peripheral blood was acquired at first diagnosis, ahead of any therapy whatsoever. The study, taken as a whole, reports: A model built on 13 V-J features separated ophthalmopathy from stable hyperthyroidism. Blood also contained most expanded thyroid clonotypes above 0.001.

TCR beta CDR3 regions were amplified from RNA. The TCR CDR3 first-round RT-PCR relied on the HTBI primer set. MiXCR was run by TCRdb on the multiplex PCR reads, yielding one entry per CDR3 protein. The table records 550,000 to 700,000 distinct CDR3 sequences, about 15% of them present only once. Source material for PBMCs was more than 7.5 ml fresh peripheral blood. Notes on this clonotype: Antigen: not known.

The sample comprised blood. The TCR comes from a woman aged 40 to 49 with Graves' ophthalmopathy.

CDR3 in amino acids: CASRPGPPLSPEQYF. The CDR3 DNA is TGTGCCAGCAGACCCGGACCTCCTCTTAGCCCGGAGCAGTACTTC. The chain combines TRBV6-1 with TRBJ2-7, with unresolved D. CDR3 size: 15 residues. Trimming took 6 bases from V and 7 from J, leaving 22 bases between them. Germline-derived CDR1 and CDR2 are MNHNS and SASEGT.